The present T cell receptor (beta chain) was sequenced within a study of OX40 agonist ivuxolimab in advanced cancers. Study as a whole: With a range of roughly 20 to 85, age averaged approximately 60 years, and 75% to 90% were male. Partial responses were achieved by three patients, one with hepatocellular carcinoma and two with cutaneous melanoma.

Points from the study as a whole: Compared with others, partial responders at 0.1-3.0 mg/kg displayed clonal expansion among the lowest. Some patients who did not respond also had low normalized T-cell clonal expansion.

Germline loops: CDR1 SGHAT, CDR2 FQNNGV. The ends lost 4 bases at V and 2 bases at J; junction bases unmatched: 7. This CDR3 has 15 amino acids. As to this clone: What it binds is not known.

The table came from immunoSEQ multiplex PCR; TCRdb's copy has only in-frame clones and leaves some out. The table has 55,000 to 70,000 clones, about 88% seen once. This clonotype was obtained from an adult with an advanced solid tumor such as melanoma, head and neck, liver or kidney cancer. V gene TRBV11-2 combines with J gene TRBJ2-7; 8 bases match TRBD1. The source was CD4+ or CD8+ T cells sorted from blood, collected in a trial of the OX40 agonist ivuxolimab. CDR3 sequence: CASSSHRGATYEQYF. The CDR3 coding sequence is TGTGCCAGCAGCTCGCACAGGGGGGCCACCTACGAGCAGTACTTC.